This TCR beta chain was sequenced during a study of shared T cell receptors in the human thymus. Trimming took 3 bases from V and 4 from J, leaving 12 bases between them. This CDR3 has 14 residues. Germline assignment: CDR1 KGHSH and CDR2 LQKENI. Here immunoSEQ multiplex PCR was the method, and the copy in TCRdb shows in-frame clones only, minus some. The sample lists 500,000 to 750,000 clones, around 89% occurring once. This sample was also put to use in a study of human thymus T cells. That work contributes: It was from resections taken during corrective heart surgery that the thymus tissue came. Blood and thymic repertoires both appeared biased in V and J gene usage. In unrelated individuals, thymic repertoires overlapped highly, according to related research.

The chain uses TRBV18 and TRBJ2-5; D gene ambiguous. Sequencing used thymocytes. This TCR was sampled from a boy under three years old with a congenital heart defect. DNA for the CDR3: TGTGCCAGCTCACCCTGGCCCATGTCAGAGACCCAGTACTTC. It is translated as CASSPWPMSETQYF.